Each of the 19 T cell receptor beta chains below was sequenced from the same sample in a study of blood T cell repertoires in COVID-19. Sequencing was performed with immunoSEQ multiplex PCR; in TCRdb, only in-frame clones are kept and a portion is missing. The sample has approximately 200,000 clones, around 83% seen once. Sequencing used peripheral blood. The receptors originated from a man aged 35 to 55 with acute or convalescent COVID-19.

The rearrangement uses TRBV7-2 and TRBJ1-5; TRBD1 agrees at 10 bases. The V gene's germline CDR1 is SGHTA and CDR2 FQGNSA. The CDR3 has 14 residues. The trim removed 5 bases at V and 4 bases at J, leaving 2 bases unmatched. CDR3 sequence: CASSQGQGNQPQHF. In nucleotides, the CDR3 is TGTGCCAGCAGCCAGGGACAGGGGAATCAGCCCCAGCATTTT. Using reference TRBV7-2 and TRBJ1-5 for the parts outside the CDR3, the full variable domain is GAGVSQSPSNKVTEKGKDVELRCDPISGHTALYWYRQSLGQGLEFLIYFQGNSAPDKSGLPSDRFSAERTGGSVSTLTIQRTQQEDSAVYLCASSQGQGNQPQHFGDGTRLSIL.

V gene TRBV19 combines with J gene TRBJ1-5, with 10 nucleotides matching TRBD1. The CDR3 consists of 15 residues. Germline loops: CDR1 LNHDA, CDR2 SQIVND (reference sequence). V dropped 3 bases and J dropped 6; count of bases not matched to a gene: 5. The CDR3 sequence is CASSMTGGRVQPQHF. CDR3 nucleotides: TGTGCCAGTAGTATGACAGGGGGCAGAGTTCAGCCCCAGCATTTT.

This clone turned up a few times. The DNA for the CDR3 is TGCGCCAGCAGCTTCCAGGGGGTTAGGCAGTACTTC. This gives the protein CASSFQGVRQYF. This chain joins TRBV5-1 and TRBJ2-7; 7 positions match TRBD1. V lost 2 bases, J lost 9 bases, and 5 bases stayed unmatched. The CDR3 sequence is 12 residues long. Germline loops: CDR1 SGHRS, CDR2 YFSETQ.

The CDR3 is CASSQPRETQYF. The CDR3 DNA reads as TGTGCCAGCAGCCAACCCCGAGAAACGCAGTATTTT. The gene calls are TRBV3-1 (or the pseudogene TRBV3-2) and TRBJ2-3; D ambiguous. The CDR3 runs 12 residues. Germline assignment: CDR1 LGHDT and CDR2 YNNKEL (reference sequence). Trimming shortened V by 2 bases and J by 9 bases, and 9 bases separated the two germline ends.

The CDR3 here is CASSYRGGQTYGYTF. The CDR3 nucleotides read TGTGCCAGCAGTTACCGGGGCGGACAGACATATGGCTACACCTTC. The chain couples TRBV6-5 to TRBJ1-2, with a possible D match to TRBD1 (6 bases). Germline V gene sequence: CDR1 MNHEY, CDR2 SVGAGI. The CDR3 consists of 15 residues. V was shortened by 2 bases and J by 5 bases, with 15 bases between the two germline ends.

The DNA of the CDR3 is TGTGCCAGCACACCGGGGGGGCCCACAGATACGCAGTATTTT. Translated, it gives CASTPGGPTDTQYF. This chain links TRBV6-5 with TRBJ2-3, with TRBD2 identical over 8 bases. The CDR3 extends over 14 amino acids. V lost 7 bases, J lost 2 bases, and 5 bases stayed unmatched. Germline loops: CDR1 MNHEY, CDR2 SVGAGI.

V is TRBV3-1 (or the pseudogene TRBV3-2) and J is TRBJ2-5, with 8 bases aligning to TRBD2. This CDR3 has 17 amino acids. With V trimmed by 7 bases and J by 0 bases, 13 bases remained unmatched. Per germline, CDR1 LGHDT and CDR2 YNNKEL (reference sequence). CDR3: CASIKSDSGAYQETQYF. The CDR3 bases are TGTGCCAGCATCAAAAGCGATAGCGGGGCGTACCAAGAGACCCAGTACTTC.

The rearrangement uses TRBV30 and TRBJ1-3; D gene unclear. The germline gives CDR1 GTSNPN, CDR2 SVGIG (reference sequence). The CDR3 runs 15 residues. Trimming left V 3 bases short and J 0 bases short, with 12 bases between. This CDR3 reads CAWSPDMYSGNTIYF. CDR3 in DNA: TGTGCCTGGAGCCCCGACATGTACTCTGGAAACACCATATATTTT.

This clone is a singleton in its sample. This chain uses TRBV5-1 with TRBJ1-3; TRBD1 matches 10 bases. V shed 0 bases and J 1 base; nucleotides not matched to a gene: 4. The CDR3 totals 17 residues. Per the germline V gene, CDR1 is SGHRS and CDR2 is YFSETQ. CDR3: CASSLGTGGSSGNTIYF. The CDR3 coding sequence is TGCGCCAGCAGCTTGGGGACAGGGGGATCTTCTGGAAACACCATATATTTT.

This chain connects TRBV6-5 to TRBJ1-2; 9 nucleotides align to TRBD1. V lost 5 bases, J lost 4 bases, and 8 bases stayed unmatched. There are 15 residues in the CDR3. CDR1 and CDR2 (germline): MNHEY, SVGAGI. This CDR3 is CASSLSGQGSYGYTF. The CDR3 DNA is TGTGCCAGCAGTCTCTCGGGACAGGGTTCCTATGGCTACACCTTC.

This chain uses TRBV28 with TRBJ2-5, with 7 bases aligning to TRBD1. Per the germline V gene, CDR1 is MDHEN and CDR2 is SYDVKM. Losses at the gene ends were 6 bases for V and 4 bases for J; bases not matched to a gene: 11. The length of the CDR3 is 15 residues. This chain's CDR3 is CASSSGQVSGETQYF. CDR3 nucleotide sequence: TGTGCCAGCAGCTCAGGACAGGTTTCGGGAGAGACCCAGTACTTC.

This chain uses TRBV11-2 with TRBJ1-1; D perhaps matches TRBD1 (5 bases). The CDR3 runs to 13 residues. V lost 6 bases and J 0 bases, leaving 8 bases between the germline ends. CDR1 SGHAT and CDR2 FQNNGV come from the germline V gene. CDR3 DNA: TGTGCCAGCAGATCAGGGTTGAACACTGAAGCTTTCTTT. Translating gives CASRSGLNTEAFF.

The chain recombines TRBV10-3 with TRBJ2-7; D is possibly TRBD2 (5 bases). The CDR3 totals 15 residues. The germline gives CDR1 ENHRY, CDR2 SYGVKD. Between the trimmed V and J ends, which lost 3 bases and 1 base, there was a span of 13 bases. CDR3 sequence reads: CAISDRGSLSYEQYF. The CDR3 DNA reads TGTGCCATCAGTGATCGGGGATCCCTATCCTACGAGCAGTACTTC.

The CDR3 loop reads CASSYLTGQPQHF. The CDR3, as DNA: TGTGCCAGCAGTTACTTAACAGGGCAGCCCCAGCATTTT. The chain joins TRBV6-5 to TRBJ1-5; TRBD1 is a possible D gene (6 bases). From germline, CDR1 is MNHEY and CDR2 SVGAGI. The CDR3 sequence is 13 residues long. The germline V and J ends were trimmed by 1 base and 7 bases, with 8 bases remaining between them.

The CDR3 DNA reads TGTGCCAGCAGCCTACAGGGGGCAAGGTACACCGGGGAGCTGTTTTTT. It encodes CASSLQGARYTGELFF. This rearrangement joins TRBV7-8 to TRBJ2-2; 9 nucleotides align to TRBD1. Trimming cost V 5 bases and J 3 bases; bases outside gene matches: 7. Germline-derived CDR1 and CDR2 are SGHVS and FQNEAQ. The CDR3 is 16 amino acids.

The gene calls are TRBV7-2 and TRBJ2-7; the match to TRBD2 covers 15 bases. The CDR3 totals 19 residues. The germline CDR1 and CDR2 sequences are SGHTA and FQGNSA. V lost 0 bases and J lost 4; bases outside the gene matches: 10. The CDR3 nucleotides are TGTGCCAGCAGCTTAGCTCCGGGACTAGCGGGGGGAGCTATTTACGAGCAGTACTTC. It is translated as CASSLAPGLAGGAIYEQYF.

This clone has just a few counts. This chain links TRBV10-3 with TRBJ1-5, with 10 bases identical to TRBD1. The CDR3 is made up of 17 amino acids. CDR1 is ENHRY and CDR2 is SYGVKD in the germline V gene. The V gene end was trimmed by 5 bases and the J gene end by 3 bases; junction bases not matched to a gene: 10. The CDR3 loop reads CAISPGGGQGSNQPQHF. The CDR3 DNA reads as TGTGCCATCAGTCCCGGTGGGGGACAGGGGTCCAATCAGCCCCAGCATTTT.

This clone was detected only once. The V gene is TRBV5-4, the J gene TRBJ2-7; D call uncertain. The germline V gene has CDR1 SGHNT and CDR2 YYREEE (reference sequence). The V and J ends lost 4 bases and 0 bases respectively, with 5 bases between them. This CDR3 is built from 12 residues. The CDR3 sequence: CASSLSSYEQYF. CDR3 nucleotide sequence: TGTGCCAGCAGCCTGAGCTCCTACGAGCAGTACTTC.

The chain couples TRBV28 to TRBJ1-2, with 9 bases identical to TRBD1. The germline V gene has CDR1 MDHEN and CDR2 SYDVKM. The CDR3 totals 13 residues. Trimming at V came to 6 bases and at J to 8 bases, leaving 7 bases not matched to a gene. Written as DNA, the CDR3 is TGTGCCAGCAGACGGGACAGGGTGAAGGGCTACACCTTC. Residues: CASRRDRVKGYTF.